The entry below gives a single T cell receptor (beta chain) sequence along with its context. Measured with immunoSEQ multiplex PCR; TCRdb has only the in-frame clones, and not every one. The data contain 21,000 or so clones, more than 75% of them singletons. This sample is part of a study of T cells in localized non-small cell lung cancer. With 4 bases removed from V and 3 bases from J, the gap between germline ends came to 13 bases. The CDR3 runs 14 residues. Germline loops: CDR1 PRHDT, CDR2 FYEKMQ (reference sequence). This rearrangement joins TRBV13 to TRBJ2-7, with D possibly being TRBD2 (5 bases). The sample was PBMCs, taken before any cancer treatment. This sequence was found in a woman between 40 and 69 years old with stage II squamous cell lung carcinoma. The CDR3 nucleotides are TGTGCCAGCAGCTCCATCAGCGGAGGCTACGAGCAGTACTTC. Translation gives CASSSISGGYEQYF.